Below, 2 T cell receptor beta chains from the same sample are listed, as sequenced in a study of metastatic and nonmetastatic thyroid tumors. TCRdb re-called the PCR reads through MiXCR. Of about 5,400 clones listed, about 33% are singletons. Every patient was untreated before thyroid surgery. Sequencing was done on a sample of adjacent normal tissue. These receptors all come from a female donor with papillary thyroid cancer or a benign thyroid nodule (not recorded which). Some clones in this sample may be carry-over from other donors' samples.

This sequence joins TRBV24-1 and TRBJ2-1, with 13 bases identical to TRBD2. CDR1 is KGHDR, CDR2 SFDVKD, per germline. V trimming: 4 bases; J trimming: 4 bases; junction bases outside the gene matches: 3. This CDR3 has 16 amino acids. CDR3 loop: CATSESTSGGYNEQFF. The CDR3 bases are TGTGCCACCAGTGAGTCGACTAGCGGGGGGTACAATGAGCAGTTCTTC.

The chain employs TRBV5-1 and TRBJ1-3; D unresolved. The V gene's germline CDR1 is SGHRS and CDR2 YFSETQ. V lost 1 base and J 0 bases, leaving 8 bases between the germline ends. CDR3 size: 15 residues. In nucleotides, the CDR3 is TGCGCCAGCAGCTTGACGTCCCTCTCTGGAAACACCATATATTTT. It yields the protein CASSLTSLSGNTIYF.